This T cell receptor beta chain was captured in a study of OX40 agonist ivuxolimab in advanced cancers. General notes on the study: Ivuxolimab was a fully human IgG2 agonistic monoclonal antibody targeting the costimulatory receptor OX40 (CD134). Patients were allowed to have had prior anti-PD-1, anti-PD-L1 or anti-CTLA-4 therapy, and around 41% of the dose-escalation patients had previously received checkpoint inhibitors. The paper covers the monotherapy dose-escalation part of the phase I ivuxolimab trial, which included N of about 56 patients. Partial responses occurred in three dose-escalation patients: two with cutaneous melanoma and one with hepatocellular carcinoma. The purpose of peripheral TCRbeta sequencing was to test whether ivuxolimab changed TCR sequence diversity and led to clonal T-cell expansion. The dose-escalation cohort was about 86% male with a mean age of about 65 years, ranging from roughly 23 to 90. Of the 52 patients in dose escalation, 19 had hepatocellular carcinoma, some 15 had melanoma, 9 had renal cell carcinoma and 9 had head and neck cancer. Intravenous ivuxolimab was administered to patients every 2 weeks at six dose levels: 0.01, 0.1, 0.3, 1.5, 3 and 10 mg/kg. General findings and caveats noted by the study authors: Low levels of normalized T-cell clonal expansion were also seen in some nonresponding patients. After ivuxolimab, expanded clones were on average more numerous among CD8+ T cells than among CD4+ T cells. In the 0.1-3.0 mg/kg groups, partial responders were among the patients with the lowest normalized peripheral clonal expansion, particularly in CD8+ T cells. The antigen specificity of the peripheral T cells that underwent clonal expansion was not determined. Clonal expansion of both CD4+ and CD8+ blood T cells was observed from baseline to week 6 at doses 0.1 to 3.0 mg/kg.

The CDR3 covers 15 residues, taking in both the cysteine and the phenylalanine. The entry retains the CDR3 DNA only, 45 bases that are in frame from base 1. Here V drops 4 bases and J drops 2 bases, and the junction holds 4 bases not matched to any gene. As encoded in the germline V gene, CDR1 is ENHRY while CDR2 is SYGVKD. About this clone itself: This receptor's antigen is unknown. Qualities for individual bases were not recorded, and no much larger clone is one base off.

Patients with a history of autoimmune disease or receiving systemic immunosuppression were excluded from the trial. Peripheral blood for TCR sequencing was collected from all dose cohorts at baseline, on cycle 4 day 1, and on cycle 7 day 1. Samples were obtained from an open-label, multicenter, first-in-human phase I dose-escalation trial of ivuxolimab. The trial enrolled adults with locally advanced or metastatic head and neck squamous cell, hepatocellular, melanoma or renal cell carcinoma. Before TCR sequencing, CD4+ T cells and CD8+ T cells were sorted from peripheral blood as separate populations. For sequencing of the TCRbeta CDR3 region, genomic DNA was extracted from the sorted cells. TCRbeta CDR3 regions were sequenced using the immunoSEQ Assay. TCRdb obtained this table from immuneACCESS and retained in-frame rearrangements with V and J assigned. These tables miss some clones; where compared with another copy, unresolved V genes account for less than half of the shortfall, and the remainder is unexplained. The sample table records approximately 35,000 clones; 79% of these occur just once. The leading ten clones occupy more than 9.5% of the sample.

Sequences were derived from CD4+ or CD8+ T cells sorted from blood, sampled in a trial of the OX40 agonist ivuxolimab. Recombination joined TRBV10-3 with TRBJ2-5, and TRBD2 aligns with 10 junction nucleotides. This TCR was sampled from an adult with an advanced solid tumor such as melanoma, head and neck, liver or kidney cancer. The sequenced DNA is TGTGCCATCAGTGCTGCTAGCGGGGGTCAAGAGACCCAGTACTTC. It encodes CAISAASGGQETQYF.